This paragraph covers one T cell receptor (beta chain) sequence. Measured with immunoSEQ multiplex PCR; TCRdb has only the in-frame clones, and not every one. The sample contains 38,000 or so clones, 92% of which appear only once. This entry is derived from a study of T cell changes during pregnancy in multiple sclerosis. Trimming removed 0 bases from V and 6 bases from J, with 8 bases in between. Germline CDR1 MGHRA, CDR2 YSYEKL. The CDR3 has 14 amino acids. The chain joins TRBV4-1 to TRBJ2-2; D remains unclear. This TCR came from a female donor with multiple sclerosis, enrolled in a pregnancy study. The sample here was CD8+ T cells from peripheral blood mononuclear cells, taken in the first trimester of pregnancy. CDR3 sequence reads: CASSQDTSPGELFF. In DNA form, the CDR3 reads TGCGCCAGCAGCCAAGATACGAGCCCCGGGGAGCTGTTTTTT.